This T cell receptor beta chain came from a study of blood T cells in healthy people across ages. For the second PCR, which ran for about 7 to 11 cycles, a sample-barcoded 5' primer and a J-beta primer mix were used. TCRdb recomputed calls from the 5' RACE reads with MiXCR, one row per CDR3 protein. This sample has about 1.7 million distinct CDR3 sequences, with approximately 28% found just once. V was clipped by 6 bases and J by 7 bases, with 13 bases between them. Germline V gives CDR1 MNHNY, CDR2 SVGAGI (reference sequence). This CDR3 has 13 residues. Overall study findings and caveats: Lack of knowledge of donor CMV status possibly confounded expanded clonotype changes. Naive T cell percentage showed a strong correlation with TCR beta diversity. Higher diversity and more naive CD4+ cells were features of long-lived donors, compared to aged donors. The recorded TCR beta diversity per million T cells decreased in a roughly linear manner with age.

Comments on this clonotype: Its antigen is as yet unknown.

This receptor was taken from a woman under 40 in good health. The genes are TRBV6-6 and TRBJ2-1; D possibly uses TRBD1 or TRBD2 (5 bases each). The sample was blood. The CDR3 loop reads CASSYGDLNEQFF. The CDR3 DNA reads as TGTGCCAGCAGCTACGGGGACCTAAATGAGCAGTTCTTC.